These 13 T cell receptor beta chains were sequenced from one sample in a study of graft-versus-host responses after intestinal transplantation. Data came from immunoSEQ multiplex PCR; TCRdb stores just in-frame clones and leaves some out. The profile shows about 63,000 clones, around 90% of them singletons. Researchers processed graft tissue to release intraepithelial and lamina propria lymphocytes. The sample was ileum tissue, taken less than 400 days after transplant. These TCRs come from a human patient who received an intestinal transplant, so some T cells may come from the graft donor.

The genes are TRBV7-7 and TRBJ2-7; D not certain. V dropped 5 bases and J dropped 7 bases, with 15 bases sitting between them. The CDR3 loop spans 13 amino acids. Germline V gene sequence: CDR1 SSHAT, CDR2 FNYEAQ (reference sequence). The DNA of the CDR3 is TGTGCCAGCAGCCCGGGTGTGACGGGTGAGCAGTACTTC. Translated, it gives CASSPGVTGEQYF.

The chain is built from TRBV9 and TRBJ1-3, with D unresolved. This CDR3 is built from 15 residues. Deletions cut 0 bases from V and 0 bases from J, with 7 bases between. Germline CDR1 reads SGDLS; CDR2 reads YYNGEE. The CDR3 protein is CASSVAPASGNTIYF. The DNA of the CDR3 is TGTGCCAGCAGCGTAGCCCCCGCCTCTGGAAACACCATATATTTT.

The chain combines TRBV2 with TRBJ1-5, with D possibly being TRBD1 (6 bases). The CDR3 extends over 15 amino acids. V was trimmed by 4 bases and J by 1 base, leaving 11 bases between them. From germline, CDR1 is SNHLY and CDR2 FYNNEI. The CDR3, as DNA: TGTGCCAGCAGTGGGGAGAGGGGGAGCAATCAGCCCCAGCATTTT. It encodes CASSGERGSNQPQHF.

The rearrangement links TRBV6-5 to TRBJ2-1, with 8 bases aligning to TRBD2. The V gene's germline CDR1 is MNHEY and CDR2 SVGAGI. The CDR3 sequence is 15 residues long. Trimming removed 6 bases from V and 2 bases from J; junction bases left unmatched: 6. Written as DNA, the CDR3 is TGTGCCAGCAGCTTAAGCGGGAGAACCTACAATGAGCAGTTCTTC. Protein product: CASSLSGRTYNEQFF.

The chain employs TRBV9 and TRBJ2-2; 7 nucleotides agree with TRBD2. Germline CDR1 SGDLS, CDR2 YYNGEE. The CDR3 consists of 13 residues. V trimming: 4 bases; J trimming: 8 bases; junction bases outside the gene matches: 5. The CDR3 here is CASSSSGGGELFF. In DNA form, the CDR3 reads TGTGCCAGCAGCTCTAGCGGTGGGGGGGAGCTGTTTTTT. The full variable domain, in which reference TRBV9 and TRBJ2-2 provide the parts outside the CDR3, is DSGVTQTPKHLITATGQRVTLRCSPRSGDLSVYWYQQSLDQGLQFLIQYYNGEERAKGNILERFSAQQFPDLHSELNLSSLELGDSALYFCASSSSGGGELFFGEGSRLTVL.

The chain recombines TRBV6-6 with TRBJ2-3; 7 bases are a match to TRBD2. Trimming cost V 2 bases and J 8 bases; bases outside gene matches: 7. In germline, CDR1 is MNHNY, CDR2 SVGAGI (reference sequence). This CDR3 region has 14 residues. The chain's CDR3 is CASSYGRAQGTQYF. Written as DNA, the CDR3 is TGTGCCAGCAGTTACGGGAGGGCCCAAGGTACGCAGTATTTT.

The chain carries TRBV7-9 and TRBJ2-3, with TRBD2 matching over 8 bases. V lost 10 bases to trimming and J lost 0 bases; unmatched junction nucleotides: 3. This CDR3 spans 13 amino acids. Germline V gives CDR1 SEHNR, CDR2 FQNEAQ (reference sequence). CDR3 in DNA: TGTGCCAACCGACTAGCGAGCACAGATACGCAGTATTTT. It encodes CANRLASTDTQYF. Full variable domain (rest looked up from reference TRBV7-9 and TRBJ2-3): DTGVSQNPRHKITKRGQNVTFRCDPISEHNRLYWYRQTLGQGPEFLTYFQNEAQLEKSRLLSDRFSAERPKGSFSTLEIQRTEQGDSAMYLCANRLASTDTQYFGPGTRLTVL.

This chain joins TRBV30 and TRBJ1-3; D might be TRBD1 (5 bases). V was shortened by 5 bases and J by 2 bases, with 7 bases between the two germline ends. Germline CDR1 and CDR2: GTSNPN and SVGIG (reference sequence). The CDR3 runs 12 residues. CDR3 bases: TGTGCCTGGGGGACGACTGGAAACACCATATATTTT. Amino acids: CAWGTTGNTIYF.

To note about this clone: The same CDR3 can be traced to other DNA sequences in this sample. The V gene is TRBV11-2, the J gene TRBJ2-2; D not resolved. V lost 4 bases and J 7 bases, leaving 16 bases between the germline ends. CDR3 length: 15 residues. CDR1 is SGHAT and CDR2 is FQNNGV in the germline V gene. The CDR3 bases are TGTGCCAGCAGCTACCCCGGACCTACTGGCGGGGAGCTGTTTTTT. It specifies CASSYPGPTGGELFF.

The chain is built from TRBV11-2 and TRBJ2-1; TRBD2 matches at 11 bases. The CDR3 contains 15 residues. The germline V gene encodes CDR1 SGHAT and CDR2 FQNNGV. Trimming took 3 bases from V and 7 from J; bases not matched to a gene: 5. The CDR3: CASSFTSGSWNEQFF. As DNA, the CDR3 is TGTGCCAGCAGCTTCACTAGCGGGAGTTGGAATGAGCAGTTCTTC.

This clone has a handful of counts. The chain employs TRBV7-2 and TRBJ2-3, with D unresolved. The CDR3 contains 14 residues. The V end lost 1 base, the J end lost 0 bases, and 5 bases lay between the germline ends. Germline-derived CDR1 and CDR2 are SGHTA and FQGNSA. In DNA form, the CDR3 reads TGTGCCAGCAGCTTAGGGCTGAGCACAGATACGCAGTATTTT. Translation gives CASSLGLSTDTQYF.

The rearrangement links TRBV5-1 to TRBJ2-3; 9 bases map to TRBD1. This CDR3 is 15 amino acids long. Germline V gives CDR1 SGHRS, CDR2 YFSETQ. Trimming cost V 1 base and J 3 bases; bases outside gene matches: 3. The CDR3 sequence: CASSLTQGATDTQYF. The CDR3 DNA sequence: TGCGCCAGCAGCTTGACACAGGGGGCAACAGATACGCAGTATTTT.

CDR3 sequence: CASSLARMGAAETQYF. The CDR3 DNA reads as TGTGCCAGCAGCTTAGCGCGAATGGGGGCGGCGGAGACCCAGTACTTC. This chain links TRBV7-8 with TRBJ2-5; tentative D call: TRBD1 (6 bases). The CDR3 is 16 residues long. The V end was cut by 0 bases, the J end by 5 bases, with 16 bases between. Germline V lookup: CDR1 SGHVS, CDR2 FQNEAQ.